This is a list of T cell receptor beta chains from one sample in a study of human T cells and chemical hapten exposure. TCRdb ran MiXCR on the RACE reads and lists one entry per CDR3 protein. The sample includes around 260,000 distinct CDR3 sequences, about 8.6% of them seen just once. Material: whole blood, obtained in connection with sensitization to the hapten diphenylcyclopropenone (DPC). Receptors were obtained from a woman aged 40 to 55 with alopecia areata. Some clones in this sample may be carry-over from other donors' samples. CDR3s include the opening cysteine and the closing phenylalanine or tryptophan. Fields, in order: D gene, J gene, CDR3 length, V gene, clone size, CDR3 DNA, CDR3 protein. D genes are given only for firm matches. The size of a clone is reported for some rows only, either as once, few or many, or as a class for expanded clones.

>TRBD2|TRBJ2-3|13|TRBV28|few
TGTGCCAGCAAAGGCGGGGGGGCAGATACGCAGTATTTT
CASKGGGADTQYF
>-|TRBJ1-4|13|TRBV5-1|-
TGCGCCAGCAGAGGGCCAGAGGAGGAAAAACTGTTTTTT
CASRGPEEEKLFF
>TRBD2|TRBJ2-1|15|TRBV2|-
TGTGCCAGCAGCGTTAGCGGGAGAACCCACAATGAGCAGTTCTTC
CASSVSGRTHNEQFF
>-|TRBJ2-3|15|TRBV7-9|few
TGTGCCAGCAGCCCCCGACTAGTCCGCACAGATACGCAGTATTTT
CASSPRLVRTDTQYF
>-|TRBJ2-5|13|TRBV6-6|-
TGTGCCAGCAGTTATTTGTCGTGGGAGACCCAGTACTTC
CASSYLSWETQYF
>-|TRBJ2-1|16|TRBV4-3|-
TGCGCCAGCAGCCCGGGAATTGGACGGCAAGGCGATGAGCAGTTCTTC
CASSPGIGRQGDEQFF
>TRBD2|TRBJ2-1|15|TRBV7-9|-
TGTGCCAGCACCTATCTTCGGACTAGCGATCCTGAGCAGTTCTTC
CASTYLRTSDPEQFF
>TRBD2|TRBJ2-3|17|TRBV4-2|many
TGTGCCAGCAGCCAAGATGTTGGCGGGAGGGGTGGAGATACGCAGTATTTT
CASSQDVGGRGGDTQYF
>-|TRBJ2-7|18|TRBV7-6|-
TGTGCCAGCAGCTTAGTGTTATCGGGGCCGAAGGTTGTCTACGAGCAGTACTTC
CASSLVLSGPKVVYEQYF
>-|TRBJ2-1|14|TRBV10-1|-
TGCGCCAGCACGGAACGGGAGACTTACGATGAGCAGTTCTTC
CASTERETYDEQFF
>TRBD2|TRBJ2-3|14|TRBV12-3/TRBV12-4|-
TGTGCCAGCAGTTTGGCGGGAGGAAGAGATACGCAGTATTTT
CASSLAGGRDTQYF
>-|TRBJ2-5|14|TRBV27|few
TGTGCCAGCAGTCCCCCGGGGACGGGTCGCAGTCTAAACTTC
CASSPPGTGRSLNF
>-|TRBJ2-1|14|TRBV29-1|-
TGCAGCGCCCCCCGGGACTCCCCTGTGAATGAGCAGTTCTTC
CSAPRDSPVNEQFF
>TRBD1|TRBJ1-2|13|TRBV2|few
TGTGCCAGCAGTTTCGACAGGGCAGATGGCTACACCTTC
CASSFDRADGYTF
>TRBD2|TRBJ2-3|17|TRBV27|-
TGTGCCAGCAGTTTAAGGTGGCTAGCGGGAGTAAGAGATACGCAGTATTTT
CASSLRWLAGVRDTQYF
>-|TRBJ2-3|14|TRBV29-1|-
TGCAGCGTTGAAGCAGGGCCCGCATCAGATACGCAGTATTTT
CSVEAGPASDTQYF
>-|TRBJ2-5|13|TRBV12-3/TRBV12-4|-
TGTGCCAGCAGTTTGTCCCGAGACGAGACCCAGTACTTC
CASSLSRDETQYF
>-|TRBJ2-3|14|TRBV20-1|many
TGCAGTGCTGGCCCACGATCTCGCACAGATACGCAGTATTTT
CSAGPRSRTDTQYF
>-|TRBJ1-6|12|TRBV3-1|few
TGTGCCAGCAGCCAAATGGATTCACCCCTCCACTTT
CASSQMDSPLHF
>TRBD2|TRBJ2-5|15|TRBV28|many
TGTGCCAGCAGTCCCCAAGGGCGGGGGCAAGAGACCCAGTACTTC
CASSPQGRGQETQYF
>TRBD2|TRBJ2-1|15|TRBV28|few
TGTGCCAGCGGGCTATTGACTAGCGGGAACAATGAGCAGTTCTTC
CASGLLTSGNNEQFF
>TRBD2|TRBJ2-3|16|TRBV12-3/TRBV12-4|few
TGTGCCAGCAGTTTGACTAGCGGGAGGGACACAGATACGCAGTATTTT
CASSLTSGRDTDTQYF